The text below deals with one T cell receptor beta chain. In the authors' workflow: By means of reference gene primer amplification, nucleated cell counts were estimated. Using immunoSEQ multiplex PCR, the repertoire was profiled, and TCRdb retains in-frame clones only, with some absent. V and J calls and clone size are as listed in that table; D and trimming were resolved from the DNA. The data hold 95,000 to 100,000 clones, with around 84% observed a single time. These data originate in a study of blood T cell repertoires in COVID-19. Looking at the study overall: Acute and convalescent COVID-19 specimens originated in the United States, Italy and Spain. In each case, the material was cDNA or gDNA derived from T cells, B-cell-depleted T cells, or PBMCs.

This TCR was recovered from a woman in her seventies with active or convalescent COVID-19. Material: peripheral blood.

CDR3 residues: CAWSSGTGNTIYF. The CDR3, as DNA: TGTGCCTGGAGTAGCGGTACCGGAAACACCATATATTTT. This chain connects TRBV30 to TRBJ1-3; unclear D gene. Trimming cost V 2 bases and J 4 bases, with 9 bases left between them. CDR1 is GTSNPN, CDR2 SVGIG, per germline (reference sequence). CDR3 size: 13 residues.